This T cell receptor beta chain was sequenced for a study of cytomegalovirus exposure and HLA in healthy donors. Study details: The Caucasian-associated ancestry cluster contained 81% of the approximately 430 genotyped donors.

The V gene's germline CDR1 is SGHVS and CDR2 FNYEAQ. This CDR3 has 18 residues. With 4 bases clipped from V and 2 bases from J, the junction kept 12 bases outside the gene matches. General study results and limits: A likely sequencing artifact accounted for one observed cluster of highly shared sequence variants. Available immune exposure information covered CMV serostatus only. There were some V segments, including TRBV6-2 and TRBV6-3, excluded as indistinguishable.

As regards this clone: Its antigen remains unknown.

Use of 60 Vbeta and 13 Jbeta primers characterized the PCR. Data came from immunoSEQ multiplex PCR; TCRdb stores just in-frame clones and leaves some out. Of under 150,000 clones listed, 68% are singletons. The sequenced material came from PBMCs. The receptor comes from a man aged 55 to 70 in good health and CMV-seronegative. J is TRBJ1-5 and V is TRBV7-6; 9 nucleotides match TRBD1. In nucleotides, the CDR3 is TGTGCCAGCAGCTCCGGACAGGGGTTTGAAGGGGGCAATCAGCCCCAGCATTTT. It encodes CASSSGQGFEGGNQPQHF. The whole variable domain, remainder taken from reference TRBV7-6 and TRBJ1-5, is GAGVSQSPRYKVTKRGQDVALRCDPISGHVSLYWYRQALGQGPEFLTYFNYEAQQDKSGLPNDRFSAERPEGSISTLTIQRTEQRDSAMYRCASSSGQGFEGGNQPQHFGDGTRLSIL.